The clone carrying this T cell receptor (beta chain) appeared once. Its antigen is unknown. It was version v3.0 of the immunoSEQ assay that was run at survey level. Measured with immunoSEQ multiplex PCR; TCRdb has only the in-frame clones, and not every one. The sample has under 25,000 clones; roughly three quarters are singletons. Trimming took off 11 bases at V and 2 bases at J, with 19 bases between the two ends. The CDR3 is 15 residues long. Germline lookup yields CDR1 MNHNY and CDR2 SVGAGI (reference sequence). The source of the sample is a study of long-term antiretroviral therapy in people with HIV. General study points: Gathering of blood took place between about 2004 and 2017, possibly under older ART regimens. Participants lacked recorded data on ART adherence, viral resistance or therapy changes.

Each participant with HIV received care in the United States. Before DNA extraction, roughly 0.85-10 million cryopreserved PBMC were held in the samples. Specimen: unsorted PBMCs, collected 0.5 years before starting antiretroviral therapy. The chain recombines TRBV6-6 with TRBJ1-3; D is possibly TRBD1 (6 bases). This clonotype was obtained from a man aged 18 to 30 with HIV. The CDR3 loop reads CALGNQGTAGNTIYF. CDR3 sequence (DNA): TGTGCCCTCGGGAACCAGGGGACTGCTGGAAACACCATATATTTT.